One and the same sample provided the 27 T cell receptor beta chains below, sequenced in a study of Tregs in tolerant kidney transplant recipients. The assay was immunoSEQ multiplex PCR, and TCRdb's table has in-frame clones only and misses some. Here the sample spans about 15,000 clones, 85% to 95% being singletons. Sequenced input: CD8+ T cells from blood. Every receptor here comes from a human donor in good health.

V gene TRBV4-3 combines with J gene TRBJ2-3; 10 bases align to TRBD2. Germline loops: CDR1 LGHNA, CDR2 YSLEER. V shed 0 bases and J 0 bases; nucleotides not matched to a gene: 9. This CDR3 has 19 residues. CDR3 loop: CASSQDPASGGRSTDTQYF. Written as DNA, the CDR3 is TGCGCCAGCAGCCAAGATCCGGCTAGCGGGGGCCGTAGCACAGATACGCAGTATTTT.

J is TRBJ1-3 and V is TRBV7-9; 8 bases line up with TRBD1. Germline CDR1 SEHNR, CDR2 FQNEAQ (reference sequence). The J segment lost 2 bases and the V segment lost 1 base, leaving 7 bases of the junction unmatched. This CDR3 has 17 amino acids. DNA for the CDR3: TGTGCCAGCAGCTTAGGCAGACAGGGGTTCGCTGGAAACACCATATATTTT. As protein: CASSLGRQGFAGNTIYF.

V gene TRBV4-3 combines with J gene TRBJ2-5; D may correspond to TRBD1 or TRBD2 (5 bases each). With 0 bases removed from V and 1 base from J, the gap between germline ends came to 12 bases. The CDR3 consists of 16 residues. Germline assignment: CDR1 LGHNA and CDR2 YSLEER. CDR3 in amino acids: CASSQEHGTLQETQYF. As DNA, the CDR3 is TGCGCCAGCAGCCAAGAACACGGGACCCTCCAAGAGACCCAGTACTTC.

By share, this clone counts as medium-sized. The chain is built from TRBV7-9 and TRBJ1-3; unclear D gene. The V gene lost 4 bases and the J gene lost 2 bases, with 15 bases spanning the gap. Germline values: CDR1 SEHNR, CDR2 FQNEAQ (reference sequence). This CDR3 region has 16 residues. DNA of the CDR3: TGTGCCAGCAGCTCCCACACGATTGGGACTGGAAACACCATATATTTT. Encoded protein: CASSSHTIGTGNTIYF.

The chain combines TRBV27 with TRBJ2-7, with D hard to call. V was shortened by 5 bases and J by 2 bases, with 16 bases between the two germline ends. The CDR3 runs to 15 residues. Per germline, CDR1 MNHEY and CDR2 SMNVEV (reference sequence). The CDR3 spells CASSPFPPIAYEQYF. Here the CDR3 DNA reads TGTGCCAGCAGTCCCTTTCCTCCTATAGCCTACGAGCAGTACTTC.

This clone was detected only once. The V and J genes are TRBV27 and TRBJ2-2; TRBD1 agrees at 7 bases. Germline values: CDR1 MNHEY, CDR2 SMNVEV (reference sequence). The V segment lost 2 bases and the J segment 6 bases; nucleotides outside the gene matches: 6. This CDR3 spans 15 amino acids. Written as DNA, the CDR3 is TGTGCCAGCAGTTTACGGCAGGGGGTGGCCGGGGAGCTGTTTTTT. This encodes CASSLRQGVAGELFF.

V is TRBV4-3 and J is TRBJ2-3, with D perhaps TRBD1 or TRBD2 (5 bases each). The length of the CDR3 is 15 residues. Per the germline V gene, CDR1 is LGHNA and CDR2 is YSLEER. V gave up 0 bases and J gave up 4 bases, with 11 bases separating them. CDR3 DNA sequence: TGCGCCAGCAGCCAAGATCCGGGGACCGCAGATACGCAGTATTTT. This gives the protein CASSQDPGTADTQYF.

CDR3 bases: TGCGCCAGCAGTGCTCAGTACAATGAGCAGTTCTTC. Its translation: CASSAQYNEQFF. The J gene is TRBJ2-1, the V gene TRBV10-1; D remains unclear. Germline CDR1 WNHNN, CDR2 SYGVQD (reference sequence). The CDR3 loop spans 12 amino acids. V gave up 4 bases and J gave up 4 bases, with 5 bases separating them.

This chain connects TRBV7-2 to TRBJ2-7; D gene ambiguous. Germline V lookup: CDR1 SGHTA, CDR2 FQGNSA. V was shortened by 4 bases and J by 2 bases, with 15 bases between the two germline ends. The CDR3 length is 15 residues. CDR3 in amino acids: CASSSLDLTAYEQYF. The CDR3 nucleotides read TGTGCCAGCAGCTCTCTGGACCTGACCGCCTACGAGCAGTACTTC.

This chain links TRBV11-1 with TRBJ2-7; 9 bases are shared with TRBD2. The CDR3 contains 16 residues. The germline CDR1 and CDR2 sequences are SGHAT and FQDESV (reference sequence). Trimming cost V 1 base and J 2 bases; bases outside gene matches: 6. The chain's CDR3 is CASSLGATSGPYEQYF. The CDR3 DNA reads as TGTGCCAGCAGCTTAGGTGCGACTAGCGGCCCCTACGAGCAGTACTTC.

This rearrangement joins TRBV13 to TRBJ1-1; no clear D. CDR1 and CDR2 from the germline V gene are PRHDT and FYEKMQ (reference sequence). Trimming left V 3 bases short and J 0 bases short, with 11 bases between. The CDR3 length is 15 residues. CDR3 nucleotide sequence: TGTGCCAGCAGCTTGTCTGTTGGCCTGAACACTGAAGCTTTCTTT. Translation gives CASSLSVGLNTEAFF.

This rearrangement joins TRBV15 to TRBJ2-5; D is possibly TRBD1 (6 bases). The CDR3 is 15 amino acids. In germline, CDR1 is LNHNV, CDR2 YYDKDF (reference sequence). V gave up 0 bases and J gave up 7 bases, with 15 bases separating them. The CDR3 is CATSRDFTGPLTQYF. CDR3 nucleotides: TGTGCCACCAGCAGAGATTTCACAGGGCCGCTGACCCAGTACTTC.

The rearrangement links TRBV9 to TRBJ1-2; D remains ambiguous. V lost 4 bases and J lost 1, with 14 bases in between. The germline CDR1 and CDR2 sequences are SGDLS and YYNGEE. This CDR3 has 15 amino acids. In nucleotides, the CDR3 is TGTGCCAGCAGCCTAAAGGCTTCGGGTAACTATGGCTACACCTTC. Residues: CASSLKASGNYGYTF.

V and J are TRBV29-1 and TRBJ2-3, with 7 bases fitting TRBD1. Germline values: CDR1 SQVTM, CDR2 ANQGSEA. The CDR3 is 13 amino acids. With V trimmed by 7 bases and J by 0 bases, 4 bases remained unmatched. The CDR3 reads CSAADRSTDTQYF. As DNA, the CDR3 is TGCAGCGCTGCGGACAGGAGCACAGATACGCAGTATTTT.

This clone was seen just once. CDR3 in DNA: TGTGCCAGCAGCGTAGGTCAAATCTCTGGAAACACCATATATTTT. Amino acid sequence: CASSVGQISGNTIYF. The genes are TRBV9 and TRBJ1-3; D is uncertain. The CDR3 contains 15 residues. Trimming shortened V by 0 bases and J by 0 bases, and 7 bases separated the two germline ends. CDR1 and CDR2 from the germline V gene are SGDLS and YYNGEE.

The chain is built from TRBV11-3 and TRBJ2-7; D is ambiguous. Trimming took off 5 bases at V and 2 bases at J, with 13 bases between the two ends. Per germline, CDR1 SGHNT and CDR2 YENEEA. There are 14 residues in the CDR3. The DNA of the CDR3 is TGTGCCAGCAGCCCCTCCCTGGAAACCTACGAGCAGTACTTC. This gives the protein CASSPSLETYEQYF.

CDR3 nucleotide sequence: TGTGCCAGCAGCCGAGGGAATACCTACGAGCAGTACTTC. Translating it yields CASSRGNTYEQYF. The rearrangement links TRBV11-2 to TRBJ2-7; a possible D gene is TRBD2 (5 bases). The CDR3 has 13 amino acids. With 5 bases removed from V and 2 bases from J, the gap between germline ends came to 10 bases. CDR1 and CDR2 from the germline V gene are SGHAT and FQNNGV.

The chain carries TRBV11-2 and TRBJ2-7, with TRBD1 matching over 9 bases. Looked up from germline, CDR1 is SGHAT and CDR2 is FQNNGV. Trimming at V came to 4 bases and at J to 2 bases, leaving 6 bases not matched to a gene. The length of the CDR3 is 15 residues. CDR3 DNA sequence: TGTGCCAGCAGCTCCCCGGACAGGGGTACCTACGAGCAGTACTTC. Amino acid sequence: CASSSPDRGTYEQYF.

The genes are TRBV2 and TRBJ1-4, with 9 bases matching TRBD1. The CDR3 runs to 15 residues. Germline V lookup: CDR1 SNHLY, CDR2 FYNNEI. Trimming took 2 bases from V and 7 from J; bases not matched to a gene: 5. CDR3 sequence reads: CASSERDRVFEKLFF. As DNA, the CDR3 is TGTGCCAGCAGTGAACGGGACAGGGTCTTTGAAAAACTGTTTTTT. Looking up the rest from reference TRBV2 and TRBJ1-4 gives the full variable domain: EPEVTQTPSHQVTQMGQEVILRCVPISNHLYFYWYRQILGQKVEFLVSFYNNEISEKSEIFDDQFSVERPDGSNFTLKIRSTKLEDSAMYFCASSERDRVFEKLFFGSGTQLSVL.

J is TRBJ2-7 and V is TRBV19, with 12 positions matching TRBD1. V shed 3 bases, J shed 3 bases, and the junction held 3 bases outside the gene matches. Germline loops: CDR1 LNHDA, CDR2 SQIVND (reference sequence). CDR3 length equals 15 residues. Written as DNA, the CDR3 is TGTGCCAGTAGTATGGGACAGGGGGCTGGCTACGAGCAGTACTTC. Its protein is CASSMGQGAGYEQYF.

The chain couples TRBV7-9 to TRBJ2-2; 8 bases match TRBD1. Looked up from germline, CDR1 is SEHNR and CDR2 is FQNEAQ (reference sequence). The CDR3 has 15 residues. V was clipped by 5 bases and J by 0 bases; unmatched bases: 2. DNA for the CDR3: TGTGCCAGCAGCCTACAGGGGGCGAACACCGGGGAGCTGTTTTTT. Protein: CASSLQGANTGELFF.

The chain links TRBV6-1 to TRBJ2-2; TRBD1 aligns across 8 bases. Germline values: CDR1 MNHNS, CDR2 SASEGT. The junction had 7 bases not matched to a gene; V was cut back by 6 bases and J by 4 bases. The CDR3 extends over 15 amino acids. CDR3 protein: CASRESRGRTGELFF. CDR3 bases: TGTGCCAGCAGGGAAAGCAGGGGGCGCACCGGGGAGCTGTTTTTT.

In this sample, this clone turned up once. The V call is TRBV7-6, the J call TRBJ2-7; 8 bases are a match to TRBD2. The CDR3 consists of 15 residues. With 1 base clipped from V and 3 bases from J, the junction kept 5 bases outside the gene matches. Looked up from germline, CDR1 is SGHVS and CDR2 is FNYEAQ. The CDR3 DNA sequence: TGTGCCAGCAGCTTAGTAGCGGGACTAAACTACGAGCAGTACTTC. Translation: CASSLVAGLNYEQYF.

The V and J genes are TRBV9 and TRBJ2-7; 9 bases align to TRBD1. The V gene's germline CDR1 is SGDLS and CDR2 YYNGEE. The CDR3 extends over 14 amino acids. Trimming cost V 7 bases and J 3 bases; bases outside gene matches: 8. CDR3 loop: CASGTGGIGYEQYF. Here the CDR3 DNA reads TGTGCCAGCGGCACAGGGGGCATAGGCTACGAGCAGTACTTC.

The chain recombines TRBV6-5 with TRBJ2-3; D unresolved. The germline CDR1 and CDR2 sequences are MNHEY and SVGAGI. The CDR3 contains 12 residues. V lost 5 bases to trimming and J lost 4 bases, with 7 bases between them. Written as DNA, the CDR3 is TGTGCCAGCAGTAACGATCCAGATACGCAGTATTTT. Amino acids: CASSNDPDTQYF.

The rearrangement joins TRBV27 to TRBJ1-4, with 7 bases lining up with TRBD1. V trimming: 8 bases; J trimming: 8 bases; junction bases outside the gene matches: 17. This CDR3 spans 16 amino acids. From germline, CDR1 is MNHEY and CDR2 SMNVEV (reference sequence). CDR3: CASRLQRQGGREKLFF. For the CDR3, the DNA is TGTGCCAGCCGACTCCAAAGACAGGGCGGGCGGGAAAAACTGTTTTTT.

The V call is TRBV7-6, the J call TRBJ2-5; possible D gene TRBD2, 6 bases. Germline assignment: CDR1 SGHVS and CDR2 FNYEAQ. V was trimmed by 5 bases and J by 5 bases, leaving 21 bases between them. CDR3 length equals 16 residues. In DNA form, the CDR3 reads TGTGCCAGCAGCCCGATGGGGGGAGTCAGCAGGGAGACCCAGTACTTC. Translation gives CASSPMGGVSRETQYF.